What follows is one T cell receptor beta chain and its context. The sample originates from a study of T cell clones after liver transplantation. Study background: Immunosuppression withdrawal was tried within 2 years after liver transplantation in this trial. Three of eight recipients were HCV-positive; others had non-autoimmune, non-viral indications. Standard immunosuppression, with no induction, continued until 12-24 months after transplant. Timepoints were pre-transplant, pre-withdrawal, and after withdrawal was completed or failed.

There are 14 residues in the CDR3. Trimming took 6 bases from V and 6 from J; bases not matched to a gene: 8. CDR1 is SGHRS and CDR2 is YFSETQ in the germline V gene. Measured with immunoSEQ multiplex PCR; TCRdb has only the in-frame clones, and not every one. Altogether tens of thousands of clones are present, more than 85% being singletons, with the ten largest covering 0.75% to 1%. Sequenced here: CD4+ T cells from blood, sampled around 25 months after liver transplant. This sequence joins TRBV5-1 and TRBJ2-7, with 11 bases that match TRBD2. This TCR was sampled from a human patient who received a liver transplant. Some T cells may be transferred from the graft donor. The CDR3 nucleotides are TGCGCCAGCACTCTGACTAGCGGGATCGGCGAGCAGTACTTC. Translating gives CASTLTSGIGEQYF.